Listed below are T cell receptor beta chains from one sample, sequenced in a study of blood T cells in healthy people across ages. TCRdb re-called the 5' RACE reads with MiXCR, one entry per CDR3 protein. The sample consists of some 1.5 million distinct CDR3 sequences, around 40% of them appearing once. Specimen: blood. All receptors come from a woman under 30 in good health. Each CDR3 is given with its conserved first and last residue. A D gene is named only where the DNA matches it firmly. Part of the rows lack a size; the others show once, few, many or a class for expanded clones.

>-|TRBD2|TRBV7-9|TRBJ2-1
CASRTFSGRYNEQFF
TGTGCCAGCAGAACATTTAGCGGGCGTTACAATGAGCAGTTCTTC
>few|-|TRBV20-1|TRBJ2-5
CSAYRGTSQETQYF
TGCAGTGCTTACCGAGGGACATCACAAGAGACCCAGTACTTC
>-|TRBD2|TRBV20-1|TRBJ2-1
CSAPSGGAREQFF
TGCAGTGCTCCTAGCGGGGGGGCCAGGGAGCAGTTCTTC
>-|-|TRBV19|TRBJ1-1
CASTHGTAAGTEAFF
TGTGCCAGTACCCATGGGACGGCAGCGGGCACTGAAGCTTTCTTT
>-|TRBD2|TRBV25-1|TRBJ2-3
CASSENGRLTDTQYF
TGTGCCAGCAGTGAAAACGGGAGGTTGACAGATACGCAGTATTTT
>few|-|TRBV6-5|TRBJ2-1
CASSYSRKGFDEQFF
TGTGCCAGCAGTTACTCAAGGAAAGGGTTCGATGAGCAGTTCTTC
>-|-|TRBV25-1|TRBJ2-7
CASSVLGRGYEQYF
TGTGCCAGCAGTGTGCTGGGGCGGGGTTACGAGCAGTACTTC
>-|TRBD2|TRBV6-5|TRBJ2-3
CASHSREIDTQYF
TGTGCCAGCCACTCGCGGGAGATAGATACGCAGTATTTT
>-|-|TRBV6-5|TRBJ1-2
CASSRGRVSNYGYTF
TGTGCCAGCAGCCGAGGTAGAGTCTCTAACTATGGCTACACCTTC
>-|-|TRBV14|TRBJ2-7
CASSGQPTGEQYF
TGTGCCAGCAGCGGACAGCCAACGGGGGAGCAGTACTTC
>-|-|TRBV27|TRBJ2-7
CASSLVLGYYEQYF
TGTGCCAGCAGTTTAGTTCTCGGTTACTACGAGCAGTACTTC
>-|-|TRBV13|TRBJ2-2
CASSFSGVTGELFF
TGTGCCAGCAGCTTTTCGGGCGTCACCGGGGAGCTGTTTTTT
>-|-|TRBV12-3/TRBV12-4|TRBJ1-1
CASSSRAALEAFF
TGTGCCAGCAGTTCACGGGCAGCGTTAGAGGCTTTCTTT
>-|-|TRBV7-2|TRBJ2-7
CASSLGGGFGDEQYF
TGTGCCAGCAGCTTAGGGGGCGGTTTTGGCGACGAGCAGTACTTC
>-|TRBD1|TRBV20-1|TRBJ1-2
CSARLGQGAHGYGYTF
TGCAGTGCTCGACTGGGACAGGGGGCGCATGGCTATGGCTACACCTTC
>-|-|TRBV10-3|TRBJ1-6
CAISSGNSPLHF
TGTGCCATCAGTTCAGGAAATTCACCCCTCCACTTT
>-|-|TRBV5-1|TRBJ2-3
CASRIGSDTQYF
TGCGCCAGCAGGATTGGGTCGGATACGCAGTATTTT
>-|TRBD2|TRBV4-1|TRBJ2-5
CASSQVLAGVLRETQYF
TGCGCCAGCAGCCAAGTCCTAGCGGGGGTGTTACGGGAGACCCAGTACTTC
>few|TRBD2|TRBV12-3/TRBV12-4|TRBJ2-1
CASSPGSGLAVNEQFF
TGTGCCAGCAGCCCGGGCTCCGGACTAGCGGTAAATGAGCAGTTCTTC
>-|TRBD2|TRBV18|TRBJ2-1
CASSPTTSAVYNEQFF
TGTGCCAGCTCACCTACAACTAGCGCCGTCTACAATGAGCAGTTCTTC
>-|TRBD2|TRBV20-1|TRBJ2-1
CSALGRAGGRYNEQFF
TGCAGTGCTCTGGGACGAGCGGGAGGTAGATACAATGAGCAGTTCTTC
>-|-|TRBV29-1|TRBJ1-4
CSAQGQGKGEKLFF
TGCAGCGCCCAGGGGCAGGGAAAGGGTGAAAAACTGTTTTTT
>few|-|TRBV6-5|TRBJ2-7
CASIGQAYEQYF
TGTGCCAGCATCGGGCAGGCGTACGAGCAGTACTTC
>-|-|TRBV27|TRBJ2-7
CASSLYPRGQNHEQYF
TGTGCCAGCAGTTTATATCCCCGTGGACAGAACCACGAGCAGTACTTC
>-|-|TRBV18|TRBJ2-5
CASSDFGETQYF
TGTGCCAGCTCAGACTTCGGAGAGACCCAGTACTTC
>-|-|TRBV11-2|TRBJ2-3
CASSLDGGNSDTQYF
TGTGCCAGCAGCTTAGATGGGGGGAACAGCGATACGCAGTATTTT
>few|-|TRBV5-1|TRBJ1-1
CASSLERARNTEAFF
TGCGCCAGCAGCTTGGAACGGGCGAGGAACACTGAAGCTTTCTTT
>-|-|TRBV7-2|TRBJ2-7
CASSLLAGPSYEQYF
TGTGCCAGCAGCCTTCTGGCGGGCCCCTCATACGAGCAGTACTTC
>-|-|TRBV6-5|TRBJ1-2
CASSYSPGTGLVYGYTF
TGTGCCAGCAGTTACTCCCCCGGGACGGGTCTTGTGTATGGCTACACCTTC
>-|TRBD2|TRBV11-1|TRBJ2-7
CASSPSISGRSYEQYF
TGTGCCAGCAGCCCCTCCATTAGCGGGAGATCCTACGAGCAGTACTTC
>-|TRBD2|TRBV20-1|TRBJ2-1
CSAMSGRNEQFF
TGCAGTGCTATGAGCGGGAGGAATGAGCAGTTCTTC
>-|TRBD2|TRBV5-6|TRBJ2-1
CASSLVLLAGVNEQFF
TGTGCCAGCAGCTTGGTTCTTCTAGCGGGAGTCAATGAGCAGTTCTTC
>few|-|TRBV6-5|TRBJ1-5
CASSYSGRGAWSPSNQPQHF
TGTGCCAGCAGTTACTCGGGGAGGGGCGCTTGGTCTCCTAGCAATCAGCCCCAGCATTTT
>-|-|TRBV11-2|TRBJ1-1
CASSLDLGSEAFF
TGTGCCAGCAGCTTAGACTTGGGGAGTGAAGCTTTCTTT
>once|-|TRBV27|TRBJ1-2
CASSTPGGYGYTF
TGTGCCAGCAGTACCCCGGGAGGCTATGGCTACACCTTC
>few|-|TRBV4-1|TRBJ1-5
CASSQDLTLNQPQHF
TGCGCCAGCAGCCAAGATCTAACCCTAAATCAGCCCCAGCATTTT
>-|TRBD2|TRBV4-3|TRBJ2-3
CASSQQLSGRGDTQYF
TGCGCCAGCAGCCAGCAGCTTAGCGGGAGGGGAGATACGCAGTATTTT
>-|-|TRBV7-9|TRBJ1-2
CASSLLRFNYGYTF
TGTGCCAGCAGCTTGCTAAGGTTCAACTATGGCTACACCTTC
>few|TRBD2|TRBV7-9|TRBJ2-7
CASSPRLAGVPNMGYEQYF
TGTGCCAGCAGCCCCCGACTAGCGGGAGTCCCTAATATGGGGTACGAGCAGTACTTC
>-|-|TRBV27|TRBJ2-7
CASSLIGTESSYEQYF
TGTGCCAGCAGTTTAATTGGGACGGAGAGCTCCTACGAGCAGTACTTC
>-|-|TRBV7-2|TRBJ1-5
CASSLGPGREPQHF
TGTGCCAGCAGCTTAGGTCCAGGTCGAGAGCCCCAGCATTTT
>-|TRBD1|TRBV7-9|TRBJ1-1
CASSSDRVAEAFF
TGTGCCAGCAGCTCGGACAGGGTTGCTGAAGCTTTCTTT
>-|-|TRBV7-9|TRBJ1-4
CASSSDYKLFF
TGTGCCAGCAGCTCGGACTATAAACTGTTTTTT
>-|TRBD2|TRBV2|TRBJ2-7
CASSEGLAGASYEQYF
TGTGCCAGCAGTGAGGGACTAGCGGGGGCCTCCTACGAGCAGTACTTC
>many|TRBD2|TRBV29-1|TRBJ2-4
CSVEVGGSKNIQYF
TGCAGCGTTGAAGTGGGAGGGAGCAAGAACATTCAGTACTTC